These T cell receptor beta chains were read from a single sample in a study of CD8 T cells in ankylosing spondylitis. TCRdb processed the 5' RACE reads anew with MiXCR; each CDR3 protein has one entry. The sample lists approximately 520,000 distinct CDR3 sequences; roughly 5.3% were seen once. Sequencing was done on a sample of blood, either unsorted or a sorted T cell fraction (not recorded which). The receptors here all came from a male donor with ankylosing spondylitis. The CDR3 runs from the conserved cysteine through the conserved F or W. Fields, in order: D gene, V gene, clone size, J gene, CDR3 protein, CDR3 DNA. D genes are given only for firm matches. The listing skips clone size in some rows; elsewhere it reads once, few, many or a size class.

d_gene: -; v_gene: TRBV6-6; abundance: many; j_gene: TRBJ1-1; CDR3aa: CASSPRDNTEAFF; CDR3nt: TGTGCCAGCAGTCCCAGGGATAACACTGAAGCTTTCTTT
d_gene: TRBD2; v_gene: TRBV5-1; abundance: many; j_gene: TRBJ2-1; CDR3aa: CASRRLAGGVNEQFF; CDR3nt: TGCGCCAGCCGCCGACTAGCGGGAGGGGTGAATGAGCAGTTCTTC
d_gene: -; v_gene: TRBV20-1; abundance: many; j_gene: TRBJ1-4; CDR3aa: CSASANLGEKLFF; CDR3nt: TGCAGTGCTAGTGCAAACCTGGGGGAAAAACTGTTTTTT
d_gene: TRBD2; v_gene: TRBV11-1; abundance: many; j_gene: TRBJ2-1; CDR3aa: CASSPSVGTTYNEQFF; CDR3nt: TGTGCCAGCAGCCCTTCTGTAGGGACTACTTACAATGAGCAGTTCTTC
d_gene: TRBD1; v_gene: TRBV10-3; abundance: many; j_gene: TRBJ2-3; CDR3aa: CASETGDTQYF; CDR3nt: TGTGCCAGCGAGACAGGGGATACGCAGTATTTT
d_gene: TRBD2; v_gene: TRBV20-1; abundance: many; j_gene: TRBJ2-5; CDR3aa: CSAVTSWETQYF; CDR3nt: TGCAGTGCGGTGACTAGCTGGGAGACCCAGTACTTC
d_gene: -; v_gene: TRBV28; abundance: many; j_gene: TRBJ2-7; CDR3aa: CASSYLYSVDYEQYF; CDR3nt: TGTGCCAGCAGTTACCTCTACAGCGTGGACTACGAGCAGTACTTC
d_gene: TRBD1; v_gene: TRBV4-3; abundance: many; j_gene: TRBJ1-4; CDR3aa: CASSPAGTGDEKLFF; CDR3nt: TGCGCCAGCAGCCCAGCTGGGACAGGAGATGAAAAACTGTTTTTT
d_gene: TRBD2; v_gene: TRBV6-5; abundance: many; j_gene: TRBJ2-1; CDR3aa: CASSSTSGYLYNEQFF; CDR3nt: TGTGCCAGCAGTTCGACTAGCGGGTACCTCTACAATGAGCAGTTCTTC
d_gene: -; v_gene: TRBV3-1; abundance: many; j_gene: TRBJ1-1; CDR3aa: CASSQYNTEAFF; CDR3nt: TGTGCCAGCAGCCAATACAACACTGAAGCTTTCTTT
d_gene: -; v_gene: TRBV7-9; abundance: many; j_gene: TRBJ1-2; CDR3aa: CASKNGANYGYTF; CDR3nt: TGTGCCAGCAAGAACGGAGCTAACTATGGCTACACCTTC
d_gene: -; v_gene: TRBV3-1; abundance: few; j_gene: TRBJ2-7; CDR3aa: CASSLLGAGYEQYF; CDR3nt: TGTGCCAGCAGCCTGCTAGGGGCAGGCTACGAGCAGTACTTC
d_gene: -; v_gene: TRBV7-9; abundance: many; j_gene: TRBJ1-1; CDR3aa: CASSLGSRTEAFF; CDR3nt: TGTGCCAGCAGCCTCGGGAGTAGGACTGAAGCTTTCTTT
d_gene: -; v_gene: TRBV29-1; abundance: many; j_gene: TRBJ2-5; CDR3aa: CSVVVAGETQYF; CDR3nt: TGCAGCGTTGTGGTCGCGGGGGAGACCCAGTACTTC
d_gene: -; v_gene: TRBV3-1; abundance: -; j_gene: TRBJ2-5; CDR3aa: CASGRGLRETQYF; CDR3nt: TGTGCCAGCGGACGCGGCCTTAGGGAGACCCAGTACTTC
d_gene: -; v_gene: TRBV10-1; abundance: many; j_gene: TRBJ1-5; CDR3aa: CASSSRSNQPQHF; CDR3nt: TGCGCCAGCAGTAGCAGGAGCAATCAGCCCCAGCATTTT
d_gene: TRBD2; v_gene: TRBV20-1; abundance: many; j_gene: TRBJ2-5; CDR3aa: CSARDGGSGEETQYF; CDR3nt: TGCAGTGCTAGAGATGGCGGTAGCGGGGAGGAGACCCAGTACTTC
d_gene: -; v_gene: TRBV5-1; abundance: many; j_gene: TRBJ2-5; CDR3aa: CASSLAVFGGGETQYF; CDR3nt: TGCGCCAGCAGCTTGGCAGTCTTCGGGGGCGGGGAGACCCAGTACTTC
d_gene: TRBD2; v_gene: TRBV20-1; abundance: many; j_gene: TRBJ2-4; CDR3aa: CSANNNPGLAGEKNIQYF; CDR3nt: TGCAGTGCCAACAATAATCCGGGACTAGCGGGGGAGAAAAACATTCAGTACTTC
d_gene: TRBD1; v_gene: TRBV5-5; abundance: many; j_gene: TRBJ1-5; CDR3aa: CASSPRPRGRGQPQHF; CDR3nt: TGTGCCAGCAGCCCCCGGCCCAGGGGGCGCGGGCAGCCCCAGCATTTT
d_gene: TRBD2; v_gene: TRBV15; abundance: many; j_gene: TRBJ2-1; CDR3aa: CATSKTSGSYNEQFF; CDR3nt: TGTGCCACCAGCAAAACTAGCGGCTCCTACAATGAGCAGTTCTTC
d_gene: TRBD1; v_gene: TRBV7-2; abundance: -; j_gene: TRBJ2-1; CDR3aa: CASSGLRTGGYNEQFF; CDR3nt: TGTGCCAGCAGCGGATTAAGGACAGGGGGTTACAATGAGCAGTTCTTC
d_gene: -; v_gene: TRBV5-4; abundance: few; j_gene: TRBJ2-7; CDR3aa: CASSLAVNYEQYF; CDR3nt: TGTGCCAGCAGCTTAGCAGTTAACTACGAGCAGTACTTC
d_gene: -; v_gene: TRBV20-1; abundance: many; j_gene: TRBJ2-3; CDR3aa: CSAQTTRFDTQYF; CDR3nt: TGCAGTGCCCAAACGACTCGGTTTGATACGCAGTATTTT
d_gene: -; v_gene: TRBV7-7; abundance: many; j_gene: TRBJ2-7; CDR3aa: CASSPMGLSYEQYF; CDR3nt: TGTGCTAGCAGCCCGATGGGGCTTTCCTACGAGCAGTACTTC
d_gene: -; v_gene: TRBV7-6; abundance: -; j_gene: TRBJ2-1; CDR3aa: CASSSQGGLYNEQFF; CDR3nt: TGTGCCAGCAGCTCCCAGGGGGGGCTCTACAATGAGCAGTTCTTC
d_gene: -; v_gene: TRBV28; abundance: many; j_gene: TRBJ2-4; CDR3aa: CATRRGEGAKNIQYF; CDR3nt: TGTGCCACCCGAAGGGGCGAGGGGGCCAAAAACATTCAGTACTTC
d_gene: -; v_gene: TRBV15; abundance: many; j_gene: TRBJ2-1; CDR3aa: CATRDRRDRPVNEQFF; CDR3nt: TGTGCCACCAGAGATAGGCGGGACAGACCCGTCAATGAGCAGTTCTTC
d_gene: -; v_gene: TRBV6-5; abundance: many; j_gene: TRBJ2-3; CDR3aa: CASSYSPAGDTQYF; CDR3nt: TGTGCCAGCAGTTACTCGCCCGCCGGAGATACGCAGTATTTT
d_gene: -; v_gene: TRBV6-2/TRBV6-3; abundance: many; j_gene: TRBJ2-1; CDR3aa: CASSYGFNNEQFF; CDR3nt: TGTGCCAGCAGTTACGGATTTAACAATGAGCAGTTCTTC
d_gene: TRBD1; v_gene: TRBV7-9; abundance: few; j_gene: TRBJ1-4; CDR3aa: CASSPRQGWEEKLFF; CDR3nt: TGTGCCAGCAGCCCACGACAGGGCTGGGAGGAAAAACTGTTTTTT
d_gene: TRBD2; v_gene: TRBV4-3; abundance: many; j_gene: TRBJ2-7; CDR3aa: CASSQDRGAGTDEQYF; CDR3nt: TGCGCCAGCAGCCAAGATCGGGGAGCGGGGACGGACGAGCAGTACTTC
d_gene: -; v_gene: TRBV6-2/TRBV6-3; abundance: many; j_gene: TRBJ2-7; CDR3aa: CASSFMSRSYEQYF; CDR3nt: TGTGCCAGCAGTTTTATGTCCCGCTCCTACGAGCAGTACTTC
d_gene: -; v_gene: TRBV4-1; abundance: few; j_gene: TRBJ1-1; CDR3aa: CASSQEEMGLTNTEAFF; CDR3nt: TGCGCCAGCAGCCAAGAAGAGATGGGACTCACGAACACTGAAGCTTTCTTT
d_gene: -; v_gene: TRBV28; abundance: many; j_gene: TRBJ1-2; CDR3aa: CASSYRGRRNYGYTF; CDR3nt: TGTGCCAGCAGCTATCGGGGTCGACGGAACTATGGCTACACCTTC
d_gene: -; v_gene: TRBV5-5; abundance: many; j_gene: TRBJ2-7; CDR3aa: CASSLAAFYEQYF; CDR3nt: TGTGCCAGCAGCTTGGCCGCGTTCTACGAGCAGTACTTC
d_gene: -; v_gene: TRBV28; abundance: many; j_gene: TRBJ2-7; CDR3aa: CASSIWGYEQYF; CDR3nt: TGTGCCAGCTCCATTTGGGGGTACGAGCAGTACTTC
d_gene: -; v_gene: TRBV29-1; abundance: many; j_gene: TRBJ2-5; CDR3aa: CSVTYSETQYF; CDR3nt: TGCAGCGTTACATATTCGGAGACCCAGTACTTC
d_gene: -; v_gene: TRBV5-1; abundance: many; j_gene: TRBJ1-1; CDR3aa: CASSRDIRNTEAFF; CDR3nt: TGCGCCAGCAGCAGGGACATCAGGAACACTGAAGCTTTCTTT
d_gene: TRBD1; v_gene: TRBV5-1; abundance: many; j_gene: TRBJ2-7; CDR3aa: CASSLATGGYEQYF; CDR3nt: TGCGCCAGCAGCTTGGCAACAGGGGGCTACGAGCAGTACTTC
d_gene: -; v_gene: TRBV7-9; abundance: many; j_gene: TRBJ2-3; CDR3aa: CASSKRVQDTQYF; CDR3nt: TGTGCCAGCAGCAAGAGGGTCCAAGATACGCAGTATTTT
d_gene: -; v_gene: TRBV5-8; abundance: -; j_gene: TRBJ2-4; CDR3aa: CASSFGFDLRSDIQYF; CDR3nt: TGTGCCAGCAGCTTTGGTTTCGACCTACGGAGTGACATTCAGTACTTC
d_gene: -; v_gene: TRBV29-1; abundance: many; j_gene: TRBJ2-5; CDR3aa: CSVEPGGETQYF; CDR3nt: TGCAGCGTTGAACCGGGTGGGGAGACCCAGTACTTC
d_gene: -; v_gene: TRBV29-1; abundance: -; j_gene: TRBJ1-1; CDR3aa: CSVPLEHLNTEAFF; CDR3nt: TGCAGCGTCCCCCTAGAGCACTTGAACACTGAAGCTTTCTTT
d_gene: TRBD2; v_gene: TRBV5-5; abundance: few; j_gene: TRBJ2-7; CDR3aa: CASSLGGVSTYEQYF; CDR3nt: TGTGCCAGCAGCCTCGGGGGGGTTTCGACCTACGAGCAGTACTTC
d_gene: -; v_gene: TRBV28; abundance: many; j_gene: TRBJ1-1; CDR3aa: CASSPGTEAFF; CDR3nt: TGTGCCAGCAGCCCTGGGACGGAAGCTTTCTTT